What follows are 15 T cell receptor beta chains derived from one specimen sequenced in a study of T cell clonotyping in hematopoietic cell transplantation (dated by TCRdb to about 2021). The label giving this sample's time point can be read as: recipient sample about 28 days before transplant, after cytoreduction. The library was generated by the immunoSEQ multiplex PCR assay. TCRdb's version of the immuneACCESS table is confined to in-frame rearrangements and falls short of the full clone set. An unresolved V gene accounts for under half of the shortfall where checked; the remainder is of unknown origin. Across this sample there are about 76,000 clones, with about 96% seen only once. The biggest ten clones account for roughly 1.5% of the sample. The sample was peripheral blood mononuclear cells, taken before stem cell transplant. These TCRs come from a woman aged 45-60 years with acute myeloid leukemia. Some clones in this sample may be carry-over from other donors' samples.

This clone was counted once. This chain joins TRBV7-8 and TRBJ1-1; the match to TRBD1 covers 8 bases. Germline V gene sequence: CDR1 SGHVS, CDR2 FQNEAQ. The CDR3 is made up of 18 amino acids. V gave up 5 bases and J gave up 1 base; unmatched junction bases: 15. The CDR3 spells CASSLIRGLTKENTEAFF. The CDR3 nucleotides read TGTGCCAGCAGCCTAATCAGGGGGCTCACCAAAGAGAACACTGAAGCTTTCTTT.

The V gene is TRBV9, the J gene TRBJ1-6; TRBD1 agrees at 9 bases. CDR1 is SGDLS, CDR2 YYNGEE, per germline. The CDR3 loop spans 14 amino acids. V lost 1 base, J lost 9 bases, and 2 bases stayed unmatched. The CDR3 loop is CASSVLDRGSPLHF. CDR3 sequence (DNA): TGTGCCAGCAGCGTATTGGACAGGGGTTCACCCCTCCACTTT.

This clone was recorded once. V gene TRBV30 combines with J gene TRBJ1-2; D gene uncertain. The CDR3 has 13 residues. V shed 0 bases and J shed 4 bases, with 9 bases lying between them. The germline V gene has CDR1 GTSNPN and CDR2 SVGIG (reference sequence). The CDR3 DNA reads TGTGCCTGGAGTGTAAGGTCCGGCTATGGCTACACCTTC. Its translation: CAWSVRSGYGYTF.

The chain has TRBV9 and TRBJ1-5, with TRBD1 identical over 7 bases. Germline V gene data show CDR1 as SGDLS and CDR2 as YYNGEE. The junction had 9 bases not matched to a gene; V was cut back by 9 bases and J by 3 bases. The length of the CDR3 is 14 residues. The CDR3 sequence is CATPRTGYNQPQHF. The CDR3 coding sequence is TGTGCCACCCCTCGGACAGGATACAATCAGCCCCAGCATTTT.

This chain links TRBV19 with TRBJ1-5; TRBD1 agrees at 9 bases. The CDR3 is 14 amino acids. The J segment lost 7 bases and the V segment lost 8 bases, leaving 9 bases of the junction unmatched. Germline loops: CDR1 LNHDA, CDR2 SQIVND (reference sequence). The CDR3 nucleotides read TGTGCCAGTTTGGGACAGGGACGGGTACAGCCCCAGCATTTT. This encodes CASLGQGRVQPQHF.

This rearrangement joins TRBV11-2 to TRBJ2-3, with D perhaps TRBD2 (5 bases). Germline V CDR1 and CDR2: SGHAT, FQNNGV. V dropped 5 bases and J dropped 3 bases, with 18 bases sitting between them. The CDR3 consists of 16 residues. As DNA, the CDR3 is TGTGCCAGCAGCCCCCGGACTTCGGCTGGGACAGATACGCAGTATTTT. Its translation is CASSPRTSAGTDTQYF.

The V gene is TRBV6-1, the J gene TRBJ1-1; 7 bases line up with TRBD1. From germline, CDR1 is MNHNS and CDR2 SASEGT. Trimming cost V 6 bases and J 8 bases; bases outside gene matches: 6. This CDR3 region has 12 residues. CDR3 residues: CASSHKTGEAFF. CDR3 coding DNA: TGTGCCAGCAGCCACAAGACAGGGGAAGCTTTCTTT.

The chain employs TRBV6-5 and TRBJ2-3; D may be TRBD1 or TRBD2 (5 bases each). The ends were cut back, 8 bases at V and 0 bases at J, with 12 bases in the middle. The CDR3 is made up of 14 amino acids. Germline CDR1 MNHEY, CDR2 SVGAGI. The DNA of the CDR3 is TGTGCCAGCGGTCCGGGACGGAGCACAGATACGCAGTATTTT. Its protein product is CASGPGRSTDTQYF.

This clone was seen a single time. This chain joins TRBV6-6 and TRBJ1-1; 7 positions agree with TRBD1. CDR3 size: 13 residues. Per germline, CDR1 MNHNY and CDR2 SVGAGI (reference sequence). The trim removed 5 bases at V and 5 bases at J, leaving 5 bases unmatched. CDR3 in amino acids: CASSRDSRTEAFF. Written as DNA, the CDR3 is TGTGCCAGCAGTCGGGACAGCAGAACTGAAGCTTTCTTT.

The CDR3 here is CASSLGGREETQYF. CDR3 bases: TGTGCCAGCAGTTTGGGCGGGAGAGAGGAGACCCAGTACTTC. The chain carries TRBV28 and TRBJ2-5, with 7 bases matching TRBD2. V lost 3 bases, J lost 5 bases, and 6 bases stayed unmatched. The CDR3 sequence is 14 residues long. Germline CDR1 MDHEN, CDR2 SYDVKM.

The chain combines TRBV11-2 with TRBJ1-1, with D possibly being TRBD1 (5 bases). Trimming removed 1 base at V and 10 bases at J, with 19 bases between. This CDR3 is built from 15 residues. Per germline, CDR1 SGHAT and CDR2 FQNNGV. The CDR3 DNA sequence: TGTGCCAGCAGCTTAGGCGGGCAGGGTGGATGGAGAGCTTTCTTT. Amino acid sequence: CASSLGGQGGWRAFF. The variable domain in full, with the rest retrieved from reference TRBV11-2 and TRBJ1-1, is EAGVAQSPRYKIIEKRQSVAFWCNPISGHATLYWYQQILGQGPKLLIQFQNNGVVDDSQLPKDRFSAERLKGVDSTLKIQPAKLEDSAVYLCASSLGGQGGWRAFFGQGTRLTVV.

This chain connects TRBV6-5 to TRBJ1-4; 9 bases match TRBD1. The V segment lost 6 bases and the J segment 6 bases; nucleotides outside the gene matches: 5. CDR1 MNHEY and CDR2 SVGAGI come from the germline V gene. The CDR3 is made up of 14 amino acids. The CDR3 loop reads CASRDTGGDEKLFF. CDR3 sequence (DNA): TGTGCCAGCAGAGATACAGGGGGCGATGAAAAACTGTTTTTT.

CDR3 residues: CASSLGPTLEQYF. DNA for the CDR3: TGTGCCAGCAGCTTAGGCCCTACCCTCGAGCAGTACTTC. This chain links TRBV11-2 with TRBJ2-7; unclear D gene. Germline lookup yields CDR1 SGHAT and CDR2 FQNNGV. This CDR3 contains 13 residues. V lost 1 base and J lost 6, with 10 bases in between.

This chain connects TRBV6-1 to TRBJ2-1, with unresolved D. CDR1 and CDR2 from the germline V gene are MNHNS and SASEGT. This CDR3 is 14 amino acids long. V dropped 0 bases and J dropped 5 bases, with 8 bases sitting between them. CDR3 coding DNA: TGTGCCAGCAGTGAAGCGCCAGGTAACAATGAGCAGTTCTTC. Amino acids: CASSEAPGNNEQFF.

This clone was seen only a few times. The chain uses TRBV6-5 and TRBJ2-3; 8 bases agree with TRBD1. The CDR3 has 14 residues. CDR1 and CDR2 (germline): MNHEY, SVGAGI. J lost 9 bases, V lost 6 bases, and 11 bases had no gene match. For the CDR3, the DNA is TGTGCCAGCAGGGACAGGGAGATTTGGGCAACGCAGTATTTT. Translation gives CASRDREIWATQYF.